One and the same sample provided the 16 T cell receptor beta chains below, sequenced in a study of T cell responses to AZD1222 COVID-19 vaccine. Here immunoSEQ multiplex PCR was the method, and the copy in TCRdb shows in-frame clones only, minus some. The sample yields roughly 180,000 clones, over 80% seen once. The specimen was peripheral blood, collected 28 days after the second dose of the MenACWY control vaccine. These receptors were obtained from an adult who received the MenACWY meningococcal vaccine as a control.

V gene TRBV5-5 combines with J gene TRBJ1-2; a possible D gene is TRBD1 (5 bases). The CDR3 extends over 13 amino acids. The ends were cut back, 4 bases at V and 6 bases at J, with 13 bases in the middle. Germline V gives CDR1 SGHKS, CDR2 YYEKEE (reference sequence). The CDR3, as DNA: TGTGCCAGCAGCCCACACCCCAGGGATGGCTACACCTTC. As protein: CASSPHPRDGYTF. Complete variable domain (other parts from reference TRBV5-5 and TRBJ1-2): DAGVTQSPTHLIKTRGQQVTLRCSPISGHKSVSWYQQVLGQGPQFIFQYYEKEERGRGNFPDRFSARQFPNYSSELNVNALLLGDSALYLCASSPHPRDGYTFGSGTRLTVV.

The chain joins TRBV5-6 to TRBJ1-4; D is possibly TRBD1 (5 bases). CDR3 length equals 15 residues. Looked up from germline, CDR1 is SGHDT and CDR2 is YYEEEE. Deletions cut 4 bases from V and 4 bases from J, with 14 bases between. The CDR3 DNA reads as TGTGCCAGCAGCCCCACTCGGCAGGGTAATGAAAAACTGTTTTTT. Its translation is CASSPTRQGNEKLFF.

The chain joins TRBV28 to TRBJ1-5; tentatively, D is TRBD1 (5 bases). This CDR3 is 15 amino acids long. In germline, CDR1 is MDHEN, CDR2 SYDVKM. V was shortened by 8 bases and J by 3 bases, with 17 bases between the two germline ends. The CDR3 nucleotides are TGTGCCAGCCGGCGCGCCGGAGGGACCAATCAGCCCCAGCATTTT. It specifies CASRRAGGTNQPQHF.

This clone was seen just once. V usage is TRBV3-1 (or the pseudogene TRBV3-2) and J usage is TRBJ1-2; D is undetermined. Germline CDR1 is LGHDT and CDR2 is YNNKEL (reference sequence). V was cut by 1 base and J by 5 bases, with 8 bases left in between. The CDR3 is 13 amino acids. CDR3 amino acids: CASSQAQSYGYTF. The CDR3 region has the DNA TGTGCCAGCAGCCAAGCGCAGTCTTATGGCTACACCTTC.

This chain joins TRBV2 and TRBJ1-2; possible D gene TRBD1, 5 bases. CDR1 is SNHLY and CDR2 is FYNNEI in the germline V gene. Trimming shortened V by 9 bases and J by 10 bases, and 15 bases separated the two germline ends. The CDR3 loop spans 11 amino acids. The CDR3 region is CARLGDSDYTF. The CDR3 bases are TGTGCCAGATTAGGAGACAGTGACTACACCTTC. The full variable domain, in which reference TRBV2 and TRBJ1-2 provide the parts outside the CDR3, is EPEVTQTPSHQVTQMGQEVILRCVPISNHLYFYWYRQILGQKVEFLVSFYNNEISEKSEIFDDQFSVERPDGSNFTLKIRSTKLEDSAMYFCARLGDSDYTFGSGTRLTVV.

The V call is TRBV6-1, the J call TRBJ2-7; no clear D. CDR1 MNHNS and CDR2 SASEGT come from the germline V gene. V lost 3 bases, J lost 4 bases, and 7 bases lay in between. This CDR3 comprises 12 residues. In DNA, the CDR3 is TGTGCCAGCAGTGACCCCATTTACGAGCAGTACTTC. This sequence encodes CASSDPIYEQYF.

This clone was detected only once. V gene TRBV25-1 combines with J gene TRBJ2-1; no clear D. Trimming pared 6 bases from V and 0 bases from J, leaving 3 bases between. From germline, CDR1 is MGHDK and CDR2 SYGVNS. This CDR3 is 12 amino acids long. The CDR3: CASRGSYNEQFF. DNA for the CDR3: TGTGCCAGCAGGGGCTCCTACAATGAGCAGTTCTTC. The whole variable domain, remainder taken from reference TRBV25-1 and TRBJ2-1, is EADIYQTPRYLVIGTGKKITLECSQTMGHDKMYWYQQDPGMELHLIHYSYGVNSTEKGDLSSESTVSRIRTEHFPLTLESARPSHTSQYLCASRGSYNEQFFGPGTRLTVL.

J is TRBJ1-1 and V is TRBV29-1; D gene ambiguous. The V and J ends lost 3 bases and 1 base respectively, with 6 bases between them. Germline V gene lookup returns CDR1 SQVTM and CDR2 ANQGSEA. The CDR3 is made up of 12 amino acids. DNA for the CDR3: TGCAGCGTTGACTCGGGGAACACTGAAGCTTTCTTT. It specifies CSVDSGNTEAFF.

The chain carries TRBV12-3 or TRBV12-4 and TRBJ1-1; D possibly corresponds to TRBD1 (5 bases). CDR3 length equals 13 residues. The germline V and J ends were trimmed by 4 bases and 5 bases, with 11 bases remaining between them. The CDR3 sequence is CASSWYRRTEAFF. CDR3 DNA sequence: TGTGCCAGCAGTTGGTACAGGAGAACTGAAGCTTTCTTT.

The V gene is TRBV18, the J gene TRBJ1-2; a possible D gene is TRBD1 (5 bases). The CDR3 length is 15 residues. The V and J ends lost 1 base and 4 bases respectively, with 13 bases between them. Per the germline V gene, CDR1 is KGHSH and CDR2 is LQKENI. The CDR3 sequence is CASSPLEGSGYGYTF. In nucleotides, the CDR3 is TGTGCCAGCTCACCACTCGAGGGGAGCGGCTATGGCTACACCTTC.

This chain connects TRBV6-4 to TRBJ2-3; TRBD2 matches at 10 bases. In germline, CDR1 is MRHNA, CDR2 SNTAGT. This CDR3 spans 15 amino acids. V gave up 6 bases and J gave up 0 bases; unmatched junction bases: 3. The CDR3 nucleotides read TGTGCCAGCAGCCGGACTAGCGGTAGCACAGATACGCAGTATTTT. Translating gives CASSRTSGSTDTQYF.

V gene TRBV7-2 combines with J gene TRBJ2-1; D is ambiguous. This CDR3 spans 13 amino acids. With 1 base removed from V and 7 bases from J, the gap between germline ends came to 8 bases. Germline lookup yields CDR1 SGHTA and CDR2 FQGNSA. The CDR3 loop is CASSLDSLNEQFF. The CDR3 nucleotides read TGTGCCAGCAGCTTAGACAGCTTAAATGAGCAGTTCTTC.

The V call is TRBV18, the J call TRBJ2-5; no definite D call. The germline V gene has CDR1 KGHSH and CDR2 LQKENI. This CDR3 contains 13 residues. Trimming took 2 bases from V and 1 from J, leaving 5 bases between them. The CDR3 sequence is CASSPYGQETQYF. DNA of the CDR3: TGTGCCAGCTCACCATACGGCCAAGAGACCCAGTACTTC.

The V and J genes are TRBV29-1 and TRBJ2-2, with D possibly being TRBD1 (8 bases). CDR1 and CDR2 (germline): SQVTM, ANQGSEA. The CDR3 is made up of 18 amino acids. Trimming removed 6 bases from V and 1 base from J, with 24 bases in between. CDR3 bases: TGCAGCGTCGATGGCGGAACTTACAGGGGGGGGAACACCGGGGAGCTGTTTTTT. This sequence encodes CSVDGGTYRGGNTGELFF.

This rearrangement joins TRBV15 to TRBJ1-1; 11 nucleotides agree with TRBD1. J lost 8 bases, V lost 0 bases, and 5 bases had no gene match. The CDR3 has 15 amino acids. Germline V gene data show CDR1 as LNHNV and CDR2 as YYDKDF (reference sequence). This chain's CDR3 is CATSRDVRTGGEAFF. The CDR3, as DNA: TGTGCCACCAGCAGAGATGTTCGGACAGGGGGCGAAGCTTTCTTT.

In DNA, the CDR3 is TGTGCCAGCAGTATGCCGGGAGATGGCTACACCTTC. It codes for CASSMPGDGYTF. The rearrangement joins TRBV12-3 or TRBV12-4 to TRBJ1-2, with no clear D. V shed 5 bases and J shed 6 bases, with 10 bases lying between them. This CDR3 contains 12 residues.